This T cell receptor beta chain was identified during a study of blood T cells in healthy people across ages. Alongside a J-beta primer mix, a sample-barcoded 5' primer served in a second PCR lasting about 7 to 12 cycles. A single record per CDR3 protein comes from TCRdb applying MiXCR to the 5' RACE reads. The sample lists 1.5 million to 2 million distinct CDR3 sequences, 28% occurring once. The CDR3 extends over 12 amino acids. Trimming took off 6 bases at V and 5 bases at J, with 10 bases between the two ends. Germline CDR1 reads SNHLY; CDR2 reads FYNNEI. Specimen: blood. The chain joins TRBV2 to TRBJ1-2; no clear D. This TCR derives from a woman aged 30 to 39 in good health. The CDR3 DNA is TGTGCCAGCAGAGTAGACCCATATGGCTACACCTTC. It codes for CASRVDPYGYTF.